Each of the 22 T cell receptor beta chains below was sequenced from the same sample in a study of T cell clones after liver transplantation. The data were produced by immunoSEQ multiplex PCR, yet TCRdb's version contains in-frame clones alone and is incomplete. The profile shows about 6,100 clones, over 70% of them singletons. The source was CD8+ T cells from blood, collected before liver transplant. The source is a human donor who received a liver transplant.

This chain links TRBV27 with TRBJ1-5, with TRBD1 identical over 8 bases. The trim removed 0 bases at V and 7 bases at J, leaving 5 bases unmatched. Germline V lookup: CDR1 MNHEY, CDR2 SMNVEV (reference sequence). CDR3 length: 15 residues. In DNA, the CDR3 is TGTGCCAGCAGTTTATCGACGACAGGGGTACAGCCCCAGCATTTT. Protein sequence: CASSLSTTGVQPQHF.

The rearrangement links TRBV30 to TRBJ2-7; TRBD2 aligns across 15 bases. The CDR3 extends over 16 amino acids. Germline CDR1 and CDR2: GTSNPN and SVGIG (reference sequence). V gave up 2 bases and J gave up 3 bases; unmatched junction bases: 5. This CDR3 is CAWSRTSGRVYYEQYF. In DNA form, the CDR3 reads TGTGCCTGGAGTAGGACTAGCGGGAGGGTATACTACGAGCAGTACTTC. The entire variable domain, with the rest obtained from reference TRBV30 and TRBJ2-7, is as follows: SQTIHQWPATLVQPVGSPLSLECTVEGTSNPNLYWYRQAAGRGLQLLFYSVGIGQISSEVPQNLSASRPQDRQFILSSKKLLLSDSGFYLCAWSRTSGRVYYEQYFGPGTRLTVT.

This clone was counted a single time. This chain connects TRBV5-5 to TRBJ2-2; 9 bases fit TRBD1. Unmatched junction bases numbered 8, after V lost 4 bases and J lost 1 base. CDR3 length: 17 residues. Germline CDR1 and CDR2: SGHKS and YYEKEE (reference sequence). CDR3 loop: CASSPPGQGMNTGELFF. CDR3 DNA sequence: TGTGCCAGCAGCCCTCCGGGACAGGGAATGAACACCGGGGAGCTGTTTTTT.

The V call is TRBV5-1, the J call TRBJ1-1, with TRBD1 matching 7 bases. V lost 2 bases, J lost 1 base, and 5 bases stayed unmatched. The germline V gene encodes CDR1 SGHRS and CDR2 YFSETQ. This CDR3 is built from 15 residues. Written as DNA, the CDR3 is TGCGCCAGCAGCTTAGCCCCAGGGGGGAACACTGAAGCTTTCTTT. This encodes CASSLAPGGNTEAFF.

J is TRBJ1-6 and V is TRBV9; possible D gene TRBD1, 6 bases. CDR3 length: 14 amino acids. Germline CDR1 and CDR2: SGDLS and YYNGEE. V was trimmed by 2 bases and J by 8 bases, leaving 11 bases between them. In DNA form, the CDR3 reads TGTGCCAGCAGCGTCTCGGGGGGGCATTCACCCCTCCACTTT. Amino acid sequence: CASSVSGGHSPLHF.

The rearrangement joins TRBV4-2 to TRBJ1-4, with D perhaps TRBD1 (6 bases). The V gene's germline CDR1 is LGHNA and CDR2 YNFKEQ. Trimming left V 0 bases short and J 3 bases short, with 8 bases between. This CDR3 comprises 15 residues. Written as DNA, the CDR3 is TGTGCCAGCAGCCAAGAACAGGGCCCTAATGAAAAACTGTTTTTT. This codes for CASSQEQGPNEKLFF.

The gene calls are TRBV30 and TRBJ1-1, with D unresolved. V was pared by 5 bases and J by 0 bases, with 13 bases between. The CDR3 spans 14 residues. CDR1 and CDR2 from the germline V gene are GTSNPN and SVGIG (reference sequence). CDR3 coding DNA: TGTGCCTGGTCTTCGGGAGGGATGAACACTGAAGCTTTCTTT. This translates into CAWSSGGMNTEAFF.

This chain uses TRBV9 with TRBJ2-5; D possibly corresponds to TRBD2 (6 bases). The CDR3 extends over 14 amino acids. The germline gives CDR1 SGDLS, CDR2 YYNGEE. Trimming took off 5 bases at V and 2 bases at J, with 13 bases between the two ends. CDR3 residues: CASSDGTQQETQYF. As DNA, the CDR3 is TGTGCCAGCAGTGACGGGACTCAGCAAGAGACCCAGTACTTC.

V and J are TRBV27 and TRBJ2-7; 10 bases map to TRBD1. The germline gives CDR1 MNHEY, CDR2 SMNVEV (reference sequence). V was pared by 1 base and J by 5 bases, with 5 bases of the junction left unmatched. The CDR3 totals 15 residues. CDR3 nucleotide sequence: TGTGCCAGCAGTTTATTTGGGACAGGGGCCCACGAGCAGTACTTC. Its protein is CASSLFGTGAHEQYF.

V gene TRBV5-5 combines with J gene TRBJ1-2; D is uncertain. CDR3 size: 12 residues. Germline loops: CDR1 SGHKS, CDR2 YYEKEE (reference sequence). The V gene lost 4 bases and the J gene lost 2 bases, with 6 bases spanning the gap. CDR3 loop: CASSPSNYGYTF. The CDR3 region has the DNA TGTGCCAGCAGCCCATCCAACTATGGCTACACCTTC.

The rearrangement links TRBV11-2 to TRBJ1-2, with 11 bases lining up with TRBD1. The CDR3 sequence is 14 residues long. Trimming cost V 4 bases and J 4 bases; bases outside gene matches: 2. From germline, CDR1 is SGHAT and CDR2 FQNNGV. In DNA, the CDR3 is TGTGCCAGCAGCTCGGGACAGGGGGGCTATGGCTACACCTTC. Amino acid sequence: CASSSGQGGYGYTF.

The chain joins TRBV19 to TRBJ2-1, with 10 bases aligning to TRBD2. The CDR3 runs to 16 residues. V was pared by 5 bases and J by 6 bases, with 10 bases of the junction left unmatched. CDR1 is LNHDA and CDR2 is SQIVND in the germline V gene (reference sequence). This CDR3 is CASSPLLAGVGNEQFF. The CDR3 DNA reads TGTGCCAGTAGTCCCCTCCTAGCGGGAGTGGGCAATGAGCAGTTCTTC.

This chain links TRBV5-6 with TRBJ2-7, with TRBD1 matching over 8 bases. The junction had 19 bases not matched to a gene; V was cut back by 4 bases and J by 4 bases. The V gene's germline CDR1 is SGHDT and CDR2 YYEEEE. The CDR3 is made up of 18 amino acids. CDR3 in DNA: TGTGCCAGCAGCCATAATAGTCGGACAGGGTGGGTGGGATACGAGCAGTACTTC. Its protein product is CASSHNSRTGWVGYEQYF.

The chain employs TRBV5-1 and TRBJ2-1; the match to TRBD1 covers 8 bases. The CDR3 spans 14 residues. Trimming at V came to 3 bases and at J to 6 bases, leaving 5 bases not matched to a gene. Germline V gene lookup returns CDR1 SGHRS and CDR2 YFSETQ. CDR3 amino acids: CASSSYRGANEQFF. In DNA, the CDR3 is TGCGCCAGCAGCTCCTACAGGGGGGCCAATGAGCAGTTCTTC.

The chain has TRBV19 and TRBJ2-2, with 9 positions matching TRBD2. The CDR3 covers 17 residues. The germline gives CDR1 LNHDA, CDR2 SQIVND (reference sequence). The V gene end was trimmed by 2 bases and the J gene end by 8 bases; junction bases not matched to a gene: 12. The CDR3 loop is CASSIIQASGNPGELFF. The CDR3, as DNA: TGTGCCAGTAGTATAATTCAGGCTAGCGGGAATCCGGGGGAGCTGTTTTTT.

The gene calls are TRBV4-3 and TRBJ2-3; 9 nucleotides agree with TRBD2. V gave up 0 bases and J gave up 0 bases; unmatched junction bases: 7. Germline values: CDR1 LGHNA, CDR2 YSLEER. This CDR3 comprises 18 residues. CDR3 protein: CASSQDVAGALSTDTQYF. CDR3 DNA sequence: TGCGCCAGCAGCCAAGATGTAGCGGGGGCCCTAAGCACAGATACGCAGTATTTT.

This clone is medium-sized by share. The chain joins TRBV7-6 to TRBJ2-1; D not certain. Trimming took off 5 bases at V and 0 bases at J, with 5 bases between the two ends. This CDR3 contains 13 residues. Looked up from germline, CDR1 is SGHVS and CDR2 is FNYEAQ. CDR3 sequence reads: CASSRTSYNEQFF. As DNA, the CDR3 is TGTGCCAGCAGCAGGACCTCCTACAATGAGCAGTTCTTC.

This clone was observed a single time. The chain carries TRBV6-6 and TRBJ2-1; D may be TRBD2 (5 bases). V lost 3 bases and J 1 base, leaving 7 bases between the germline ends. Germline loops: CDR1 MNHNY, CDR2 SVGAGI (reference sequence). This CDR3 spans 14 amino acids. The DNA of the CDR3 is TGTGCCAGCAGTTATACGGGATCCTACAATGAGCAGTTCTTC. Translated: CASSYTGSYNEQFF.

The chain links TRBV2 to TRBJ1-4; D possibly corresponds to TRBD1 (5 bases). CDR1 is SNHLY and CDR2 is FYNNEI in the germline V gene. V was shortened by 2 bases and J by 0 bases, with 10 bases between the two germline ends. There are 16 residues in the CDR3. In DNA, the CDR3 is TGTGCCAGCAGTGAAAAGGGGCCTGCAACTAATGAAAAACTGTTTTTT. This translates into CASSEKGPATNEKLFF.

A note on this clone: This sample includes further DNA sequences coding for the same CDR3. The CDR3 DNA sequence: TGTGCCAGCAGTTTAGGTGGCAATGAGCAGTTCTTC. This encodes CASSLGGNEQFF. The gene calls are TRBV6-5 and TRBJ2-1; the D is unclear. CDR3 size: 12 residues. Germline V gives CDR1 MNHEY, CDR2 SVGAGI. V was pared by 4 bases and J by 6 bases, with 7 bases between.

In nucleotides, the CDR3 is TGCGCCAGCAGCCAATCGGGACGAGGACAACAAGAGACCCAGTACTTC. Protein: CASSQSGRGQQETQYF. The V and J genes are TRBV4-3 and TRBJ2-5; D possibly matches TRBD1 or TRBD2 (5 bases each). Per germline, CDR1 LGHNA and CDR2 YSLEER. This CDR3 is built from 16 residues. Trimming removed 2 bases from V and 2 bases from J, with 15 bases in between.

CDR3 coding DNA: TGTGCCAGCAGTCAGGGCAGCCGGAACACTGAAGCTTTCTTT. Protein: CASSQGSRNTEAFF. V usage is TRBV11-3 and J usage is TRBJ1-1; tentatively, D is TRBD1 (5 bases). CDR1 is SGHNT and CDR2 is YENEEA in the germline V gene. The CDR3 length is 14 residues. Trimming took 6 bases from V and 1 from J, leaving 12 bases between them. Drawing the rest from reference TRBV11-3 and TRBJ1-1, the complete variable domain is EAGVVQSPRYKIIEKKQPVAFWCNPISGHNTLYWYLQNLGQGPELLIRYENEEAVDDSQLPKDRFSAERLKGVDSTLKIQPAELGDSAVYLCASSQGSRNTEAFFGQGTRLTVV.